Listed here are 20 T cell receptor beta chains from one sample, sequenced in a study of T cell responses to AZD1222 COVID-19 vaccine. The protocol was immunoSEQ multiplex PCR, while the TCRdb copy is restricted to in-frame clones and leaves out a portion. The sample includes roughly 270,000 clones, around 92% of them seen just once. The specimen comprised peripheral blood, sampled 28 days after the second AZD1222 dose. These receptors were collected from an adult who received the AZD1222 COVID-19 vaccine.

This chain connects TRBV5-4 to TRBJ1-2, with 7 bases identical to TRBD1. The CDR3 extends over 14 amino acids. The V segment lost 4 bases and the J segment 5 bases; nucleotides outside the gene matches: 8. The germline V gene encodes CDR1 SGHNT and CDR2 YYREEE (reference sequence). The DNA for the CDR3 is TGTGCCAGCAGCCCTGGAGGGGGCTGGTATGGCTACACCTTC. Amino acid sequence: CASSPGGGWYGYTF.

In DNA form, the CDR3 reads TGTGCCAGCTCACCAACGAATTCACCCCTCCACTTT. Amino acid sequence: CASSPTNSPLHF. This chain uses TRBV18 with TRBJ1-6; D gene ambiguous. The CDR3 totals 12 residues. Trimming stripped 2 bases from V and 7 bases from J, with 3 bases between. Per the germline V gene, CDR1 is KGHSH and CDR2 is LQKENI.

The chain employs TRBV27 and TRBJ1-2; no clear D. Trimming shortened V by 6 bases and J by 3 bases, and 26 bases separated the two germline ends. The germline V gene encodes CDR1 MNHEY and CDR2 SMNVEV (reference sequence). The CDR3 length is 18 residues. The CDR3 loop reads CASSPDPLNTAKDYGYTF. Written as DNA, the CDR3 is TGTGCCAGCAGCCCGGACCCCTTAAACACGGCGAAGGACTATGGCTACACCTTC.

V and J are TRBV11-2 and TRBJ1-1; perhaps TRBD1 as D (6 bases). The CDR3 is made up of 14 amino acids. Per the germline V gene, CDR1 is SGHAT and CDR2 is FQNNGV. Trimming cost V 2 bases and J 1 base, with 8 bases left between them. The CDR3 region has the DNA TGTGCCAGCAGCTTACAGGGGTCGAACACTGAAGCTTTCTTT. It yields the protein CASSLQGSNTEAFF.

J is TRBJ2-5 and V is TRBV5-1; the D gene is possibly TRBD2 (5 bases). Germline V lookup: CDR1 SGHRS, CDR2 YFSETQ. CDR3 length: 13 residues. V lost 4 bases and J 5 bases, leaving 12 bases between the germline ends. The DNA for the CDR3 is TGCGCCAGCAGCCCTGGGGTAGCGGAGACCCAGTACTTC. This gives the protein CASSPGVAETQYF.

The CDR3 coding sequence is TGCGCCAGCCGACTTCGGACAGGGGCCGAGAACACTGAAGCTTTCTTT. As protein: CASRLRTGAENTEAFF. The V gene is TRBV4-1, the J gene TRBJ1-1; 9 bases line up with TRBD1. This CDR3 is 16 amino acids long. Germline CDR1 MGHRA, CDR2 YSYEKL. V shed 8 bases, J shed 1 base, and the junction held 11 bases outside the gene matches.

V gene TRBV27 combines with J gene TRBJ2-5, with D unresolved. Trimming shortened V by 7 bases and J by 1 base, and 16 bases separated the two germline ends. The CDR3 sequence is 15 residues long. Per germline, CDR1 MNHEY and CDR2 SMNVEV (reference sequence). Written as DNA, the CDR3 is TGTGCCAGCAAGAGGAGCCAGGCCCTCCAAGAGACCCAGTACTTC. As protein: CASKRSQALQETQYF.

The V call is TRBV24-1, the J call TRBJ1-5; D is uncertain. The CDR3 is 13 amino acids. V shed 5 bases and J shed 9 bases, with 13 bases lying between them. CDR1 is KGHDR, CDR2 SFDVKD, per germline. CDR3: CATSGPSVGPQHF. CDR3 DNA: TGTGCCACCAGTGGCCCCTCTGTCGGGCCCCAGCATTTT.

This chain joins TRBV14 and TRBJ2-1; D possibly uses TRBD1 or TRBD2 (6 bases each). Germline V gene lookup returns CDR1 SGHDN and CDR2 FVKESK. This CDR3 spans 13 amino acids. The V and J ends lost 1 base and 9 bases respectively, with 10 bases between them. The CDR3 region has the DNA TGTGCCAGCAGCCAAGTTAGGGGGGTTGAGCAGTTCTTC. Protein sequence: CASSQVRGVEQFF.

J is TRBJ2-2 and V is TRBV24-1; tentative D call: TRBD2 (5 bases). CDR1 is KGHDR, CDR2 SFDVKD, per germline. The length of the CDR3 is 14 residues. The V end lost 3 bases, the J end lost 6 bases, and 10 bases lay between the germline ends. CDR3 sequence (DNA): TGTGCCACCAGTGATCCGGTGAGGGCCGGGGAGCTGTTTTTT. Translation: CATSDPVRAGELFF.

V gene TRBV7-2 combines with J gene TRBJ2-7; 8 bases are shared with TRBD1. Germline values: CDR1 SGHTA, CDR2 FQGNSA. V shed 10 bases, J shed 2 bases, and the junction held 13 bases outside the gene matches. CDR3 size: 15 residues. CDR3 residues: CATASRAGGPYEQYF. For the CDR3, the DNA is TGTGCCACCGCCAGTAGGGCAGGGGGCCCCTACGAGCAGTACTTC.

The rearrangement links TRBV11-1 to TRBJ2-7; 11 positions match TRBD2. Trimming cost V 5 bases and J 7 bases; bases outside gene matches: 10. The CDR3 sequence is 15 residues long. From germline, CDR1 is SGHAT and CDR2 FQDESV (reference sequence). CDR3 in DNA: TGTGCCAGCAGCCTAGGACTAGCGGGTGTGGGTGAGCAGTACTTC. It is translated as CASSLGLAGVGEQYF.

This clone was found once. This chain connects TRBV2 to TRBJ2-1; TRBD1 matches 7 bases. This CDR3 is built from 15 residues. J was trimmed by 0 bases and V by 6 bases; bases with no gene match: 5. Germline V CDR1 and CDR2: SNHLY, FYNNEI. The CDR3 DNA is TGTGCCAGCAGCCTGGGACAGAGCTCCTACAATGAGCAGTTCTTC. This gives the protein CASSLGQSSYNEQFF.

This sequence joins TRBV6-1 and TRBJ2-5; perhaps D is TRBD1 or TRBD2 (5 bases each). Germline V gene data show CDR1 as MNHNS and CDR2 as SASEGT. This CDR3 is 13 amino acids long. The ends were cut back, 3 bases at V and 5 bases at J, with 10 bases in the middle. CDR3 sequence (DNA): TGTGCCAGCAGTGAGGGGGTGAGGGAGACCCAGTACTTC. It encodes CASSEGVRETQYF.

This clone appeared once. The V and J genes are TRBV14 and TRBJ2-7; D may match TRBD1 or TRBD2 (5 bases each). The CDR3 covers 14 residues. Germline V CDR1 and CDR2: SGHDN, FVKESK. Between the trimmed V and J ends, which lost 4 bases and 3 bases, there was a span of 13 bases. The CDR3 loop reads CASSLRDRIYEQYF. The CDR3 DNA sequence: TGTGCCAGCAGCCTCCGGGACCGGATCTACGAGCAGTACTTC. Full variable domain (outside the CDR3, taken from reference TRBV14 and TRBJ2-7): EAGVTQFPSHSVIEKGQTVTLRCDPISGHDNLYWYRRVMGKEIKFLLHFVKESKQDESGMPNNRFLAERTGGTYSTLKVQPAELEDSGVYFCASSLRDRIYEQYFGPGTRLTVT.

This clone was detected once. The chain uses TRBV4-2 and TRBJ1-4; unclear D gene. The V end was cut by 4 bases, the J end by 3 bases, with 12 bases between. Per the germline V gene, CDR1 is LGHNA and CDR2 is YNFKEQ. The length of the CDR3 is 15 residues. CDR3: CASSPRRGPNEKLFF. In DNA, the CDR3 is TGTGCCAGCAGCCCCCGTCGGGGTCCTAATGAAAAACTGTTTTTT.

The CDR3 DNA sequence: TGTGCCAGCAGTCCGGGCCAAACGAGGAATCAGCCCCAGCATTTT. Residues: CASSPGQTRNQPQHF. The chain carries TRBV6-5 and TRBJ1-5, with D uncertain. Germline lookup yields CDR1 MNHEY and CDR2 SVGAGI. This CDR3 spans 15 amino acids. The V and J ends lost 5 bases and 4 bases respectively, with 15 bases between them.

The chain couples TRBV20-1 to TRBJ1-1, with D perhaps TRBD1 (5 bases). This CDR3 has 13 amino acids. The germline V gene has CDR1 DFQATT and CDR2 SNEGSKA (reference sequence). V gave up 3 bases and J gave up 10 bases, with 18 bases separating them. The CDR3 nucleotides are TGCAGTGCTAGTGGGACTCGCTACGATGGAGCTTTCTTT. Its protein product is CSASGTRYDGAFF.

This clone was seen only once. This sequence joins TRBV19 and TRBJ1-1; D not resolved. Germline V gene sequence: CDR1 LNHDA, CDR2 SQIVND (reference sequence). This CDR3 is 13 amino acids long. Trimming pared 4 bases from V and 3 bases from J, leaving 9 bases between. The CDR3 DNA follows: TGTGCCAGTAGTAACGGTTGGGACACTGAAGCTTTCTTT. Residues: CASSNGWDTEAFF. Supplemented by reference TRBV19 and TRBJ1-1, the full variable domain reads DGGITQSPKYLFRKEGQNVTLSCEQNLNHDAMYWYRQDPGQGLRLIYYSQIVNDFQKGDIAEGYSVSREKKESFPLTVTSAQKNPTAFYLCASSNGWDTEAFFGQGTRLTVV.

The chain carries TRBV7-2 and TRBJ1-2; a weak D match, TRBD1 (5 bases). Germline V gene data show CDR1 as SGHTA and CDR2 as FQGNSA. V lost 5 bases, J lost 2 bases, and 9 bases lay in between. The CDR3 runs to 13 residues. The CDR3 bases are TGTGCCAGCAGCCCACAGGCGAACTATGGCTACACCTTC. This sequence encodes CASSPQANYGYTF.